The 27 T cell receptor beta chains in this list originate from one sample, sequenced in a study of blood T cell repertoires in COVID-19. Assay used: immunoSEQ multiplex PCR; TCRdb lists only in-frame clones, some missing. The sample contains 210,000 or so clones, about 88% of which appear only once. The material sequenced was peripheral blood. The source is a woman between 40 and 55 years old who had recovered from COVID-19.

This chain connects TRBV5-1 to TRBJ2-7; 7 bases fit TRBD2. The CDR3 spans 14 residues. J lost 3 bases, V lost 5 bases, and 8 bases had no gene match. Germline V gene lookup returns CDR1 SGHRS and CDR2 YFSETQ. CDR3 residues: CASSLRRGNYEQYF. The CDR3, as DNA: TGCGCCAGCAGTTTGAGGCGGGGGAACTACGAGCAGTACTTC.

The chain joins TRBV10-3 to TRBJ1-4; 9 nucleotides align to TRBD1. V dropped 5 bases and J dropped 8; count of bases not matched to a gene: 6. Germline V gives CDR1 ENHRY, CDR2 SYGVKD. The CDR3 contains 14 residues. CDR3 nucleotides: TGTGCCATCAGTTCGACAGGGGGGATCGAAAAACTGTTTTTT. It translates to CAISSTGGIEKLFF.

The rearrangement uses TRBV6-5 and TRBJ2-1; D not resolved. The V gene's germline CDR1 is MNHEY and CDR2 SVGAGI. Trimming pared 0 bases from V and 3 bases from J, leaving 6 bases between. The CDR3 is made up of 14 amino acids. CDR3 residues: CASSYSSNYNEQFF. The DNA for the CDR3 is TGTGCCAGCAGTTACTCGAGCAACTACAATGAGCAGTTCTTC.

The genes are TRBV30 and TRBJ1-1; no firm D call. Germline V gene sequence: CDR1 GTSNPN, CDR2 SVGIG (reference sequence). The CDR3 is 12 residues long. The V and J ends lost 4 bases and 1 base respectively, with 7 bases between them. The CDR3 bases are TGTGCCTGGAACCGGGAGAACACTGAAGCTTTCTTT. Its translation: CAWNRENTEAFF. The full variable domain, in which reference TRBV30 and TRBJ1-1 provide the parts outside the CDR3, is SQTIHQWPATLVQPVGSPLSLECTVEGTSNPNLYWYRQAAGRGLQLLFYSVGIGQISSEVPQNLSASRPQDRQFILSSKKLLLSDSGFYLCAWNRENTEAFFGQGTRLTVV.

The gene calls are TRBV7-8 and TRBJ1-5; 10 bases are shared with TRBD1. The CDR3 contains 20 residues. Losses at the gene ends were 5 bases for V and 0 bases for J; bases not matched to a gene: 16. The germline gives CDR1 SGHVS, CDR2 FQNEAQ. CDR3 residues: CASSLLRGDRGGVSNQPQHF. CDR3 in DNA: TGTGCCAGCAGCCTCCTGAGGGGGGACAGGGGCGGGGTTAGCAATCAGCCCCAGCATTTT.

This chain links TRBV6-5 with TRBJ1-1, with 8 bases identical to TRBD1. The CDR3 loop spans 11 amino acids. V gave up 7 bases and J gave up 8 bases; unmatched junction bases: 3. Looked up from germline, CDR1 is MNHEY and CDR2 is SVGAGI. The CDR3 is CASTRDREAFF. In DNA form, the CDR3 reads TGTGCCAGCACCCGGGACAGGGAAGCTTTCTTT.

The CDR3 DNA follows: TGTGCCAGCAGCTTAGCCAGGGGGACTTCTGAAGCTTTCTTT. It is translated as CASSLARGTSEAFF. The chain couples TRBV7-9 to TRBJ1-1; 7 positions match TRBD1. This CDR3 spans 14 amino acids. J lost 6 bases, V lost 0 bases, and 4 bases had no gene match. Germline V gene data show CDR1 as SEHNR and CDR2 as FQNEAQ (reference sequence).

The chain employs TRBV5-5 and TRBJ2-1, with 8 nucleotides matching TRBD2. Looked up from germline, CDR1 is SGHKS and CDR2 is YYEKEE (reference sequence). This CDR3 region has 17 residues. V shed 1 base, J shed 12 bases, and the junction held 18 bases outside the gene matches. CDR3 bases: TGTGCCAGCAGCTTGTCTTACGCGGGAGGACTGCTTGAATGGCAGTTCTTC. Translated: CASSLSYAGGLLEWQFF.

The gene calls are TRBV29-1 and TRBJ2-5, with TRBD1 matching over 9 bases. Germline CDR1 and CDR2: SQVTM and ANQGSEA. The CDR3 sequence is 14 residues long. J gave up 1 base and V 6 bases, and 6 bases lay outside the gene matches. As DNA, the CDR3 is TGCAGCGTCGGTGGACAGGGGTTCCAAGAGACCCAGTACTTC. Amino acid sequence: CSVGGQGFQETQYF.

The rearrangement uses TRBV2 and TRBJ1-2, with a weak D call TRBD1 (6 bases). With 2 bases removed from V and 7 bases from J, the gap between germline ends came to 14 bases. The CDR3 is 14 residues long. CDR1 and CDR2 from the germline V gene are SNHLY and FYNNEI. CDR3 in DNA: TGTGCCAGCAGTGAAAACAGGGAGCGTTCTGGCTACACCTTC. Amino acids: CASSENRERSGYTF.

Concerning this clone itself: Its ends do not fully match the called genes, so a read error is possible. The chain couples TRBV4-3 to TRBJ2-7, with D perhaps matching TRBD2 (7 bases). Germline values: CDR1 LGHNA, CDR2 YSLEER. The CDR3 sequence is 11 residues long. CDR3 coding DNA: TGCGCCAGCAGCCGGGGGGGACAACCCCACTTC. Translating gives CASSRGGQPHF.

The chain couples TRBV28 to TRBJ2-5, with D unresolved. V shed 6 bases and J shed 2 bases, with 13 bases lying between them. This CDR3 has 14 amino acids. Germline loops: CDR1 MDHEN, CDR2 SYDVKM. The CDR3 sequence is CASSPYRVQETQYF. The CDR3 coding sequence is TGTGCCAGCAGCCCTTACCGGGTACAAGAGACCCAGTACTTC.

This sequence joins TRBV27 and TRBJ2-1; D remains ambiguous. V lost 6 bases and J 6 bases, leaving 15 bases between the germline ends. Looked up from germline, CDR1 is MNHEY and CDR2 is SMNVEV (reference sequence). This CDR3 comprises 14 residues. The CDR3 loop is CASRAILVGNEQFF. The DNA of the CDR3 is TGTGCCAGCAGGGCGATTCTAGTCGGCAATGAGCAGTTCTTC.

The chain uses TRBV5-1 and TRBJ1-1; TRBD1 matches at 10 bases. The CDR3 consists of 16 residues. V was pared by 7 bases and J by 4 bases, with 13 bases of the junction left unmatched. Germline V gene data show CDR1 as SGHRS and CDR2 as YFSETQ. The CDR3 nucleotides read TGCGCCAGCGGACGAGAAAGGACAGGGGGTATCACTGAAGCTTTCTTT. This codes for CASGRERTGGITEAFF.

This clone was picked up a small number of times. The V gene is TRBV2, the J gene TRBJ1-2; unclear D gene. Trimming cost V 0 bases and J 5 bases, with 7 bases left between them. The CDR3 totals 13 residues. The germline CDR1 and CDR2 sequences are SNHLY and FYNNEI. The CDR3 region is CASSEAPRYGYTF. The CDR3 DNA sequence: TGTGCCAGCAGTGAAGCTCCGCGTTATGGCTACACCTTC.

This chain links TRBV28 with TRBJ1-2; TRBD1 might be the D (6 bases). CDR1 MDHEN and CDR2 SYDVKM come from the germline V gene. This CDR3 is built from 13 residues. Deletions cut 6 bases from V and 2 bases from J, with 10 bases between. CDR3 sequence reads: CASRLGGNYGYTF. The CDR3 coding sequence is TGTGCCAGCAGGCTAGGGGGAAACTATGGCTACACCTTC.

This chain links TRBV27 with TRBJ1-1; D remains ambiguous. The germline CDR1 and CDR2 sequences are MNHEY and SMNVEV (reference sequence). Trimming shortened V by 5 bases and J by 2 bases, and 9 bases separated the two germline ends. The CDR3 extends over 13 amino acids. The CDR3 spells CASSKNTNTEAFF. CDR3 DNA: TGTGCCAGCAGTAAAAACACCAACACTGAAGCTTTCTTT.

The genes are TRBV4-2 and TRBJ2-7; 8 positions agree with TRBD2. CDR3 length: 15 amino acids. CDR1 is LGHNA and CDR2 is YNFKEQ in the germline V gene. V lost 4 bases to trimming and J lost 12 bases; unmatched junction nucleotides: 17. This CDR3 is CASSRLLEAGGVSYF. DNA of the CDR3: TGTGCCAGCAGCCGCCTACTAGAGGCCGGGGGGGTATCGTACTTC.

This chain connects TRBV5-6 to TRBJ2-3, with D uncertain. With 0 bases removed from V and 2 bases from J, the gap between germline ends came to 10 bases. This CDR3 region has 15 residues. The V gene's germline CDR1 is SGHDT and CDR2 YYEEEE. The CDR3 here is CASSLAATITDTQYF. CDR3 DNA: TGTGCCAGCAGCTTGGCTGCTACCATCACAGATACGCAGTATTTT.

The chain joins TRBV12-5 to TRBJ2-5, with 14 bases lining up with TRBD2. CDR3 length equals 18 residues. The junction had 10 bases not matched to a gene; V was cut back by 6 bases and J by 1 base. From germline, CDR1 is LGHNT and CDR2 FRNRAP. CDR3 loop: CASGNGLAGGPLQETQYF. The CDR3 DNA reads as TGTGCTAGTGGCAACGGACTAGCGGGAGGACCACTCCAAGAGACCCAGTACTTC.

The chain is built from TRBV7-2 and TRBJ1-2, with a possible D match to TRBD1 (6 bases). The CDR3 contains 13 residues. The V gene's germline CDR1 is SGHTA and CDR2 FQGNSA. Between the trimmed V and J ends, which lost 4 bases and 8 bases, there was a span of 14 bases. This CDR3 reads CASSSDRTGGYTF. The CDR3 region has the DNA TGTGCCAGCAGCTCCGACAGGACGGGCGGCTACACCTTC.

The CDR3 region is CASSYGQGAYEQYF. The CDR3 bases are TGTGCCAGCAGTTATGGACAGGGGGCCTACGAGCAGTACTTC. The chain employs TRBV6-5 and TRBJ2-7; the match to TRBD1 covers 10 bases. Germline assignment: CDR1 MNHEY and CDR2 SVGAGI. Trimming took 3 bases from V and 2 from J; bases not matched to a gene: 1. The CDR3 is 14 amino acids.

On this clone: Distinct nucleotide sequences in the sample also encode this CDR3. The chain links TRBV19 to TRBJ2-7, with 8 nucleotides matching TRBD1. The V gene's germline CDR1 is LNHDA and CDR2 SQIVND (reference sequence). V was clipped by 6 bases and J by 1 base; unmatched bases: 5. The CDR3 runs 14 residues. The CDR3 nucleotides read TGTGCCAGTAGCCCGGACAGGGCATCCTACGAGCAGTACTTC. The encoded protein is CASSPDRASYEQYF.

The rearrangement joins TRBV5-1 to TRBJ2-5; 8 bases map to TRBD2. V gave up 2 bases and J gave up 2 bases; unmatched junction bases: 2. Germline CDR1 and CDR2: SGHRS and YFSETQ. CDR3 length: 14 amino acids. The CDR3 nucleotides are TGCGCCAGCAGCTTCGGGAGGGGGCAAGAGACCCAGTACTTC. It codes for CASSFGRGQETQYF.

The chain employs TRBV5-1 and TRBJ2-2; D call uncertain. The V end lost 2 bases, the J end lost 1 base, and 6 bases lay between the germline ends. The germline V gene has CDR1 SGHRS and CDR2 YFSETQ. CDR3 size: 14 residues. This chain's CDR3 is CASSFSLNTGELFF. CDR3 in DNA: TGCGCCAGCAGCTTCTCACTGAACACCGGGGAGCTGTTTTTT.

This sequence joins TRBV4-1 and TRBJ2-2, with TRBD1 as a possible D gene (6 bases). Looked up from germline, CDR1 is MGHRA and CDR2 is YSYEKL. The CDR3 has 16 amino acids. V gave up 4 bases and J gave up 5 bases, with 17 bases separating them. The CDR3 nucleotides are TGCGCCAGCAGCCCCGGCGATGGGACACGGACCGGGGAGCTGTTTTTT. Translation gives CASSPGDGTRTGELFF.

The CDR3 sequence is CASSSQHPNTEAFF. The CDR3 DNA reads TGCGCCAGCAGCTCCCAACACCCGAACACTGAAGCTTTCTTT. The chain is built from TRBV5-1 and TRBJ1-1, with no clear D. The germline CDR1 and CDR2 sequences are SGHRS and YFSETQ. The ends were cut back, 3 bases at V and 1 base at J, with 10 bases in the middle. The CDR3 spans 14 residues.